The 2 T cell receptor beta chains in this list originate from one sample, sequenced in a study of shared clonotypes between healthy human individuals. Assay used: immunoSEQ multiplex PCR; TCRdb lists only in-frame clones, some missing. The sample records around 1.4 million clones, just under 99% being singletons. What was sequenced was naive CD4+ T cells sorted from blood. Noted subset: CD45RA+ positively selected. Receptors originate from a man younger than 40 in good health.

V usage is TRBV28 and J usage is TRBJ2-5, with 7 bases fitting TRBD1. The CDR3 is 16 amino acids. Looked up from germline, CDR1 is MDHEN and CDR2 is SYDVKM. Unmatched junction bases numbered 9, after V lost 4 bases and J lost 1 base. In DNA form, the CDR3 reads TGTGCCAGCAGTTCCTTGGACAGGCCCAGCCAAGAGACCCAGTACTTC. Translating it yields CASSSLDRPSQETQYF.

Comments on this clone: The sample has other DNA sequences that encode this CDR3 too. The CDR3, as DNA: TGCGCCAGCAGTTTAATGGCCGAAGAGACCCAGTACTTC. This codes for CASSLMAEETQYF. The chain carries TRBV5-1 and TRBJ2-5; D ambiguous. CDR1 and CDR2 from the germline V gene are SGHRS and YFSETQ. This CDR3 is built from 13 residues. V lost 5 bases, J lost 3 bases, and 11 bases lay in between.